One and the same sample provided the 24 T cell receptor beta chains below, sequenced in a study of CD8+CD57+ T cells in acquired aplastic anemia. CDR3 and TCR beta VDJ profiling relied on genomic DNA as the template. TCRdb re-called the reads through MiXCR, storing one row per CDR3 protein. The table lists approximately 130,000 distinct CDR3 sequences, less than 45% of them singletons. The sample was sorted CD4+, CD8+, or CD8+CD57+ T cells (not recorded which) from PBMCs. The origin of the receptors is a human donor in good health, serving as a control.

This clonotype occurred once. The chain is built from TRBV20-1 and TRBJ2-5; a weak D match, TRBD1 (6 bases). CDR1 is DFQATT, CDR2 SNEGSKA, per germline (reference sequence). Trimming shortened V by 2 bases and J by 1 base, and 8 bases separated the two germline ends. The CDR3 is 13 residues long. CDR3 sequence (DNA): TGCAGTGCTAGAACGGACAGCCAAGAGACCCAGTACTTC. Its protein product is CSARTDSQETQYF.

Turning to this clonotype: Since a much larger clone is just one base distant, this may be a read error. V is TRBV12-3 or TRBV12-4 and J is TRBJ1-1, with 8 bases matching TRBD1. This CDR3 has 14 amino acids. After removal of 11 bases from V and 3 bases from J, the junction contained 11 bases not matched to a gene. In nucleotides, the CDR3 is TGTGCCGGCACCCCAGGGGGCCCGGACACTGAAGCTTTCTTT. Its translation is CAGTPGGPDTEAFF.

This clonotype was counted at least ten times. The chain combines TRBV19 with TRBJ1-2, with TRBD1 as a possible D gene (5 bases). The germline V gene encodes CDR1 LNHDA and CDR2 SQIVND (reference sequence). The CDR3 totals 13 residues. The V gene lost 6 bases and the J gene lost 3 bases, with 11 bases spanning the gap. CDR3 sequence: CASSLDTDYGYTF. The DNA of the CDR3 is TGTGCCAGTAGCCTGGACACTGACTATGGCTACACCTTC. Supplemented by reference TRBV19 and TRBJ1-2, the full variable domain reads DGGITQSPKYLFRKEGQNVTLSCEQNLNHDAMYWYRQDPGQGLRLIYYSQIVNDFQKGDIAEGYSVSREKKESFPLTVTSAQKNPTAFYLCASSLDTDYGYTFGSGTRLTVV.

This chain joins TRBV29-1 and TRBJ2-5, with TRBD1 matching over 7 bases. Germline CDR1 SQVTM, CDR2 ANQGSEA. Trimming at V came to 4 bases and at J to 1 base, leaving 6 bases not matched to a gene. The CDR3 covers 14 residues. The CDR3 reads CSVGSGTVQETQYF. CDR3 sequence (DNA): TGCAGCGTTGGGTCCGGGACAGTCCAAGAGACCCAGTACTTC.

The V gene is TRBV20-1, the J gene TRBJ1-2, with unresolved D. The V end lost 6 bases, the J end lost 0 bases, and 14 bases lay between the germline ends. Germline assignment: CDR1 DFQATT and CDR2 SNEGSKA (reference sequence). This CDR3 has 14 residues. CDR3 sequence (DNA): TGCAGTGCAGAGCCCTCCCAAGCTAACTATGGCTACACCTTC. Amino acids: CSAEPSQANYGYTF.

This clonotype has only a few counts. The rearrangement joins TRBV12-3 or TRBV12-4 to TRBJ1-2; 9 nucleotides align to TRBD1. This CDR3 is built from 14 residues. Unmatched junction bases numbered 7, after V lost 6 bases and J lost 5 bases. This CDR3 is CASSPGQGFYGYTF. CDR3 nucleotide sequence: TGTGCCAGCAGCCCCGGACAGGGGTTTTATGGCTACACCTTC.

The J gene is TRBJ2-1, the V gene TRBV15; 12 bases fit TRBD2. The germline CDR1 and CDR2 sequences are LNHNV and YYDKDF (reference sequence). The CDR3 covers 15 residues. The V and J ends lost 2 bases and 9 bases, in that order; junction bases with no gene match: 5. In DNA form, the CDR3 reads TGTGCCACCAGCAGACCTAGCGGGGGGGCCGGTGAGCAGTTCTTC. Protein product: CATSRPSGGAGEQFF.

About this clonotype: This may stem from a read error, because a much larger clone lies one nucleotide away. The V gene is TRBV5-1, the J gene TRBJ1-2; TRBD1 matches 10 bases. From germline, CDR1 is SGHRS and CDR2 YFSETQ. There are 15 residues in the CDR3. The CDR3: CVSSFDRGLNYGYTF. CDR3 nucleotides: TGCGTCAGCAGCTTTGACAGGGGGCTGAACTATGGCTACACCTTC.

About this clonotype: This sequence may be a read error, since a much larger clone differs from it by one base. Likely a read error: the CDR3 ends without its conserved phenylalanine or tryptophan. The chain employs TRBV7-9 and TRBJ1-2; D is possibly TRBD1 (6 bases). V was shortened by 1 base and J by 8 bases, with 14 bases between the two germline ends. Germline-derived CDR1 and CDR2 are SEHNR and FQNEAQ (reference sequence). This CDR3 is 14 amino acids long. The CDR3 protein is CASSLGQQGRGYTS. CDR3 DNA sequence: TGTGCCAGCAGCTTAGGTCAACAGGGTAGAGGCTACACCTCC.

The V gene is TRBV12-3 or TRBV12-4, the J gene TRBJ2-7, with D possibly TRBD1 on 5 matching bases. V shed 3 bases and J shed 4 bases, with 10 bases lying between them. This CDR3 contains 13 residues. For the CDR3, the DNA is TGTGCCAGCAGTTTCGGCAGGGCGTACGAGCAGTACTTC. Translation: CASSFGRAYEQYF.

On this clonotype itself: Given a much more abundant clone one base away, this may be a read error. The chain links TRBV4-3 to TRBJ2-3; weak D call: TRBD1 (5 bases). Germline V gives CDR1 LGHNA, CDR2 YSLEER. Trimming removed 4 bases at V and 4 bases at J, with 15 bases between. This CDR3 comprises 15 residues. The CDR3 DNA sequence: TGCGCCAGCAGCCGGGGCGGAACCGGTTCAGATACGCAGTATTTT. Its translation is CASSRGGTGSDTQYF.

This clonotype was picked up many times. The rearrangement joins TRBV5-8 to TRBJ1-5; 9 positions agree with TRBD1. V dropped 3 bases and J dropped 5; count of bases not matched to a gene: 6. There are 15 residues in the CDR3. The germline V gene has CDR1 SGHTS and CDR2 YDEGEE. The CDR3 loop is CASSSGQGIDQPQHF. For the CDR3, the DNA is TGTGCCAGCAGCTCGGGACAGGGTATAGATCAGCCCCAGCATTTT.

This chain connects TRBV2 to TRBJ1-5, with D uncertain. V was shortened by 5 bases and J by 7 bases, with 12 bases between the two germline ends. This CDR3 is built from 13 residues. CDR1 SNHLY and CDR2 FYNNEI come from the germline V gene. CDR3 coding DNA: TGTGCCAGCAGTTTCCGGGGAAGGCAGCCCCAGCATTTT. Encoded protein: CASSFRGRQPQHF.

This clonotype was seen repeatedly, ten times or more. The chain has TRBV12-3 or TRBV12-4 and TRBJ1-3; D possibly corresponds to TRBD1 (5 bases). The CDR3 is 14 residues long. Trimming took 6 bases from V and 7 from J, leaving 16 bases between them. The CDR3 DNA reads as TGTGCCAGCAGAGACGGTTCAGCAGGGAACACCATATATTTT. Residues: CASRDGSAGNTIYF.

This clonotype was detected many times. The chain recombines TRBV9 with TRBJ2-1, with TRBD2 matching 9 bases. CDR1 is SGDLS, CDR2 YYNGEE, per germline. The CDR3 totals 15 residues. The junction had 4 bases not matched to a gene; V was cut back by 3 bases and J by 3 bases. The CDR3 DNA reads as TGTGCCAGCAGCGCCGATAGCGGGAGCTACAATGAGCAGTTCTTC. Its protein is CASSADSGSYNEQFF.

This clonotype was detected only a few times. The chain employs TRBV11-2 and TRBJ2-2, with 7 nucleotides matching TRBD1. With V trimmed by 5 bases and J by 5 bases, 5 bases remained unmatched. This CDR3 is 14 amino acids long. The germline V gene has CDR1 SGHAT and CDR2 FQNNGV. The CDR3 DNA follows: TGTGCCAGCAGCAATTACAGGGGTACCGGGGAGCTGTTTTTT. Translation: CASSNYRGTGELFF. Full variable domain (rest looked up from reference TRBV11-2 and TRBJ2-2): EAGVAQSPRYKIIEKRQSVAFWCNPISGHATLYWYQQILGQGPKLLIQFQNNGVVDDSQLPKDRFSAERLKGVDSTLKIQPAKLEDSAVYLCASSNYRGTGELFFGEGSRLTVL.

This clonotype was seen once. This chain uses TRBV6-5 with TRBJ1-5; the D is unclear. V lost 0 bases, J lost 2 bases, and 8 bases lay in between. The CDR3 spans 15 residues. From germline, CDR1 is MNHEY and CDR2 SVGAGI. CDR3 sequence reads: CASSYSGVRNQPQHF. The CDR3 nucleotides are TGTGCCAGCAGTTACTCTGGGGTCCGCAATCAGCCCCAGCATTTT.

This clonotype showed up many times. The V call is TRBV7-9, the J call TRBJ2-7; 7 bases agree with TRBD1. The CDR3 is 12 residues long. From germline, CDR1 is SEHNR and CDR2 FQNEAQ (reference sequence). Unmatched junction bases numbered 10, after V lost 5 bases and J lost 12 bases. The CDR3 DNA follows: TGTGCCAGCAGCCGGGACAGTTTCGTTTGGTACTTC. Translated, it gives CASSRDSFVWYF.

There are many counts of this clonotype. The chain couples TRBV6-5 to TRBJ1-3; D not certain. Germline CDR1 and CDR2: MNHEY and SVGAGI. V shed 5 bases and J shed 4 bases, with 12 bases lying between them. The CDR3 length is 14 residues. The CDR3 spells CASSLTEVGNTIYF. The DNA of the CDR3 is TGTGCCAGCAGTCTAACAGAGGTCGGAAACACCATATATTTT.

In this sample, this clonotype turned up once. The CDR3 loop reads CSGTGVRETQYF. The DNA of the CDR3 is TGCAGCGGGACAGGGGTTCGAGAGACCCAGTACTTC. The gene calls are TRBV29-1 and TRBJ2-5; 9 bases fit TRBD1. Germline-derived CDR1 and CDR2 are SQVTM and ANQGSEA. The CDR3 contains 12 residues. V gave up 7 bases and J gave up 4 bases; unmatched junction bases: 4.

The chain combines TRBV25-1 with TRBJ2-5; 9 positions match TRBD1. The DNA end favors TRBJ2-7, so the J call may be wrong. Germline V CDR1 and CDR2: MGHDK, SYGVNS. The CDR3 runs 15 residues. CDR3: CASVGPRTGVYEQYF. The CDR3 region has the DNA TGTGCCAGCGTTGGCCCTAGGACAGGGGTCTACGAGCAGTACTTC.

This clonotype came up many times. The chain joins TRBV20-1 to TRBJ2-1; the D gene could be TRBD1 or TRBD2 (6 bases each). V lost 4 bases and J lost 8, with 12 bases in between. The germline gives CDR1 DFQATT, CDR2 SNEGSKA (reference sequence). The length of the CDR3 is 12 residues. CDR3 DNA: TGCAGTGCTATGGTGGGGGGCTATGAGCAGTTCTTC. As protein: CSAMVGGYEQFF.

The rearrangement links TRBV10-3 to TRBJ2-7, with a tentative D call TRBD1 (7 bases). V was shortened by 8 bases and J by 2 bases, with 13 bases between the two germline ends. Per germline, CDR1 ENHRY and CDR2 SYGVKD. This CDR3 is built from 13 residues. The CDR3 region has the DNA TGTGCCATCCGGGCGGGACAGACCTACGAGCAGTACTTC. Its protein is CAIRAGQTYEQYF.

V is TRBV15 and J is TRBJ2-5; D could derive from TRBD1 or TRBD2 (6 bases each). The V end lost 1 base, the J end lost 1 base, and 10 bases lay between the germline ends. This CDR3 contains 15 residues. CDR1 is LNHNV and CDR2 is YYDKDF in the germline V gene (reference sequence). Here the CDR3 reads CATSRGGGGQETQYF. The CDR3 DNA reads as TGTGCCACCAGCAGAGGTGGAGGGGGCCAAGAGACCCAGTACTTC.